This T cell receptor beta chain came from a study of T-cell memory formation after mild COVID-19 (dated by TCRdb to the early 2020s). With regard to the full study: Most TCR sequence clusters were specific to one of the two donors. T-cell clones expanding and contracting after mild COVID-19 in two donors were tracked by longitudinal TCRalpha and TCRbeta repertoire sequencing. The cohort comprised two young, previously healthy adult volunteers, one female and one male. Overall study outcomes, separate from this receptor: From day 15 to 85, contracting clones showed balanced CD4/CD8 phenotypes, whereas a second wave of clones that expanded from day 15 to 37 leaned towards CD4+. SARS-CoV-2 specificity was not confirmed for the second-wave clones peaking on day 37. Some responding clones were detected in pre-infection memory, which suggested that pre-existing cross-reactive memory T cells had joined the SARS-CoV-2 response. Contracting CD4+ clones appeared mostly in the CM and EM memory subsets, whereas CD8+ clones were enriched in EMRA. Only a couple of mild cases were covered by the study, and larger cohorts that include severe cases with pre-infection samples were considered necessary.

Ficoll-Paque density gradient centrifugation was the method used to isolate PBMCs. Only a few counts were recorded for this clonotype. Its antigen is unknown. No quality values exist for individual bases; no much larger clone is one base distant. Sequencer: Illumina NovaSeq 6000. TCRalpha and TCRbeta cDNA libraries were built by 5'RACE with constant-segment primers, adding sample barcodes and unique molecular identifiers. Trizol reagent was used to extract RNA from every sample. Amplification of the libraries took two PCR steps, and the second step added a second sample barcode plus Illumina TruSeq adapters. The libraries were sequenced on an Illumina NovaSeq using 2 x 150 bp paired-end reads. Processing in the source paper ran as follows. Demultiplexing of reads and collapsing into UMI-guided consensus sequences were performed with migec v1.2.7. With mixcr v2.1.11, UMI consensuses were aligned to TRA and TRB V and J templates and assembled into clonotypes. Clonotypes were classified as expanded or contracted when called significant by both edgeR and NoisET, with noise models trained on biological replicates. For edgeR calls, the thresholds were a false discovery rate-adjusted p below 0.01 and a log2 fold-change of 1. PCA with hierarchical clustering of max-normalized trajectories of the 1000 most abundant clonotypes was used as exploratory dynamics analysis. Separately sequenced CD4+ and CD8+ repertoires were used to assign a CD4 or CD8 phenotype to each responding clone. TCRdb reanalyzed the raw reads on its own, using fastp at Q25 for trimming and MiXCR for clone calling, and kept in-frame beta chains. Each entry merges the rows of one CDR3 protein and shows their most common DNA and genes. These V and J calls originate from TCRdb's pipeline instead of the authors' own analysis. This sample is represented by a few hundred thousand distinct CDR3 sequences; roughly 9.4% of them were singletons. The ten largest clones take up roughly a fifth of the sample.

The TCR was taken from a young man who had mild COVID-19 (a few samples of this study predate the infection). The sample titles of this study are shuffled in the database, so cell type and time point are left out; the donor was told from shared clones. The sequencing sample was made of PBMCs or a T cell subset sorted from them (not recorded which).

Here is the DNA: TGTGCCAGCAGCTCCCTCGGTTACCCGATAAACACCGGGGAGCTGTTTTTT. This sequence encodes CASSSLGYPINTGELFF. The chain is made from TRBV5-4 and TRBJ2-2; the D gene cannot be resolved reliably. From the germline V gene (reference sequence), CDR1 is SGHNT and CDR2 is YYREEE. The CDR3 goes from the cysteine to the phenylalanine over 17 residues. Of all the DNA, just the CDR3 is kept, 51 bases in frame from base 1. The trim is 3 bases for V and 2 bases for J, with a gap of 17 bases between the germline ends. The CDR3 plus the reference TRBV5-4 and TRBJ2-2 genes for the other parts give the full variable domain: ETGVTQSPTHLIKTRGQQVTLRCSSQSGHNTVSWYQQALGQGPQFIFQYYREEENGRGNFPPRFSGLQFPNYSSELNVNALELDDSALYLCASSSLGYPINTGELFFGEGSRLTVL.